This TCR beta chain stems from a study of identifying expanded T cells in peripheral blood. Method: immunoSEQ multiplex PCR; TCRdb's copy keeps in-frame clones and lacks some. The table shows 55,000 to 75,000 clones, with more than 70% occurring only once. V dropped 0 bases and J dropped 4 bases, with 6 bases sitting between them. The CDR3 has 13 amino acids. CDR1 and CDR2 (germline): GTSNPN, SVGIG (reference sequence). This receptor was obtained from a person aged 18 to 69 in good health. The chain employs TRBV30 and TRBJ2-2, with unresolved D. What was sequenced was blood. This chain's CDR3 is CAWSVLSTGELFF. The CDR3 region has the DNA TGTGCCTGGAGTGTTTTGTCCACCGGGGAGCTGTTTTTT.